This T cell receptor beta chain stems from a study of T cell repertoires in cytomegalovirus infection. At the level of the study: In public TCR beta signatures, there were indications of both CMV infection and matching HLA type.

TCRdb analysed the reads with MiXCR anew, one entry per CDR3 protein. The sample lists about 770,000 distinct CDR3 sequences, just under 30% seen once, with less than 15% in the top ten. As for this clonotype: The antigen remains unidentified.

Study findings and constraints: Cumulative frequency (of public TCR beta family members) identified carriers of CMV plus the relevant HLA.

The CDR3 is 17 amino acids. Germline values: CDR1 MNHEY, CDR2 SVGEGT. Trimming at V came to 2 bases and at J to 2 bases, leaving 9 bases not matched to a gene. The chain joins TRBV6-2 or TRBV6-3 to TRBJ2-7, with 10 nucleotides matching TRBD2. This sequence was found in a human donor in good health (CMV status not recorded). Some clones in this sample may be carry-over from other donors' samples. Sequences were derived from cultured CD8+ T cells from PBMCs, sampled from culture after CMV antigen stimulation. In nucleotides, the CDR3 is TGTGCCAGCAGTTACGAAATAGCGGGGGGCACCCCCTACGAGCAGTACTTC. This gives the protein CASSYEIAGGTPYEQYF.